The next 30 T cell receptor beta chains were all read from a single sample in a study of T cells in Graves' hyperthyroidism and ophthalmopathy. Amplified regions were TCR beta CDR3 sequences from RNA transcripts. A first-round RT-PCR of the TCR CDR3 used the HTBI primer set. Each CDR3 protein is one row after TCRdb ran MiXCR on the multiplex PCR reads. The data show 750,000 to 950,000 distinct CDR3 sequences, 38% seen once. Sample: blood. The receptors here all came from a man aged 18 to 30 with Graves' hyperthyroidism.

This clonotype has only a few counts. The chain recombines TRBV4-1 with TRBJ1-2; maybe TRBD1 (6 bases). Trimming left V 1 base short and J 8 bases short, with 14 bases between. The CDR3 sequence is 14 residues long. CDR1 and CDR2 from the germline V gene are MGHRA and YSYEKL. CDR3 coding DNA: TGCGCCAGCAGCCAAGGTTGGGGGGCGCAAGGCTACACCTTC. It specifies CASSQGWGAQGYTF.

This clonotype showed up many times. The chain carries TRBV20-1 and TRBJ1-3, with no clear D. V lost 5 bases, J lost 4 bases, and 12 bases lay in between. CDR3 size: 13 residues. Germline CDR1 DFQATT, CDR2 SNEGSKA (reference sequence). CDR3 coding DNA: TGCAGTGCTCCCCCCCTCGAAGGAAACACCATATATTTT. It yields the protein CSAPPLEGNTIYF.

This clonotype was seen at least ten times. This sequence joins TRBV19 and TRBJ1-2; D not resolved. The V end was cut by 1 base, the J end by 5 bases, with 17 bases between. Germline V lookup: CDR1 LNHDA, CDR2 SQIVND (reference sequence). The CDR3 sequence is 16 residues long. The CDR3: CASSIVLTTRTYGYTF. The CDR3 nucleotides read TGTGCCAGTAGTATAGTGTTAACGACCAGAACGTATGGCTACACCTTC.

The chain recombines TRBV15 with TRBJ1-2, with TRBD1 matching over 7 bases. This CDR3 is 12 amino acids long. The germline V gene encodes CDR1 LNHNV and CDR2 YYDKDF (reference sequence). V trimming: 4 bases; J trimming: 7 bases; junction bases outside the gene matches: 3. CDR3 nucleotide sequence: TGTGCCACCAGCACCAACAGGGGTGGCTACACCTTC. Translation gives CATSTNRGGYTF. Using reference TRBV15 and TRBJ1-2 for the parts outside the CDR3, the full variable domain is DAMVIQNPRYQVTQFGKPVTLSCSQTLNHNVMYWYQQKSSQAPKLLFHYYDKDFNNEADTPDNFQSRRPNTSFCFLDIRSPGLGDTAMYLCATSTNRGGYTFGSGTRLTVV.

This clonotype showed up many times. This sequence joins TRBV2 and TRBJ2-5; D is undetermined. The CDR3 spans 15 residues. V was pared by 1 base and J by 0 bases, with 9 bases between. Per germline, CDR1 SNHLY and CDR2 FYNNEI. The CDR3 DNA is TGTGCCAGCAGTGAAGTGGGCAGTTACCAAGAGACCCAGTACTTC. It is translated as CASSEVGSYQETQYF.

This clonotype has ten or more counts. The chain is built from TRBV2 and TRBJ1-1, with a possible D match to TRBD1 (6 bases). The CDR3 runs to 13 residues. V lost 11 bases to trimming and J lost 7 bases, with 20 bases between them. The germline CDR1 and CDR2 sequences are SNHLY and FYNNEI. The CDR3: CASRGGVRSEAFF. The CDR3 DNA follows: TGTGCCTCCAGGGGCGGGGTAAGGAGTGAAGCTTTCTTT.

The chain employs TRBV6-2 or TRBV6-3 and TRBJ2-7, with D unresolved. Germline V lookup: CDR1 MNHEY, CDR2 SVGEGT. The CDR3 loop spans 13 amino acids. V was cut by 6 bases and J by 7 bases, with 16 bases left in between. The CDR3 DNA follows: TGTGCCAGCAGCTCCCACCCACAGTGGGAGCAGTACTTC. Protein: CASSSHPQWEQYF.

This clonotype was detected ten times or more. The gene calls are TRBV19 and TRBJ1-5; perhaps TRBD1 as D (5 bases). Trimming took off 5 bases at V and 5 bases at J, with 10 bases between the two ends. Looked up from germline, CDR1 is LNHDA and CDR2 is SQIVND (reference sequence). This CDR3 comprises 13 residues. The CDR3: CASSDVRDQPQHF. As DNA, the CDR3 is TGTGCCAGTAGTGATGTCAGGGATCAGCCCCAGCATTTT.

This clonotype was seen a handful of times. The chain has TRBV9 and TRBJ2-5; 9 bases fit TRBD1. Germline CDR1 reads SGDLS; CDR2 reads YYNGEE. Trimming took 4 bases from V and 2 from J; bases not matched to a gene: 9. This CDR3 comprises 16 residues. CDR3 residues: CASSRSGTGIQETQYF. CDR3 DNA: TGTGCCAGCAGCCGATCCGGGACAGGGATACAAGAGACCCAGTACTTC.

This rearrangement joins TRBV24-1 to TRBJ1-1, with unresolved D. Trimming pared 3 bases from V and 9 bases from J, leaving 10 bases between. The CDR3 runs to 12 residues. The V gene's germline CDR1 is KGHDR and CDR2 SFDVKD. In DNA, the CDR3 is TGTGCCACCAGTGATCAGACGGCCCAAGCTTTCTTT. Protein product: CATSDQTAQAFF.

This chain connects TRBV5-5 to TRBJ1-1, with a tentative D call TRBD1 (5 bases). Germline CDR1 reads SGHKS; CDR2 reads YYEKEE (reference sequence). V lost 5 bases and J lost 6, with 14 bases in between. The CDR3 is 13 amino acids. In nucleotides, the CDR3 is TGTGCCAGCAGACCTAATGGGGGGTCTGAAGCTTTCTTT. Its translation: CASRPNGGSEAFF.

The chain employs TRBV11-2 and TRBJ2-7; D perhaps matches TRBD1 (6 bases). Trimming stripped 8 bases from V and 3 bases from J, with 14 bases between. CDR3 size: 13 residues. Germline V gene sequence: CDR1 SGHAT, CDR2 FQNNGV. CDR3 amino acids: CASRRGGDYEQYF. CDR3 coding DNA: TGTGCCAGCCGCAGGGGCGGCGACTACGAGCAGTACTTC.

This clonotype was observed once. The chain employs TRBV29-1 and TRBJ1-2; 7 bases match TRBD1. Trimming at V came to 6 bases and at J to 7 bases, leaving 14 bases not matched to a gene. CDR1 is SQVTM, CDR2 ANQGSEA, per germline. The CDR3 runs to 14 residues. CDR3 in amino acids: CSVMNGTVGSGYTF. CDR3 nucleotides: TGCAGCGTCATGAACGGGACAGTTGGATCTGGCTACACCTTC.

Of note for this clonotype: A much larger clonotype is one base distant, so this may be a read error. The chain combines TRBV10-3 with TRBJ1-2; perhaps TRBD1 as D (5 bases). V gave up 7 bases and J gave up 2 bases, with 11 bases separating them. This CDR3 has 13 residues. Germline CDR1 ENHRY, CDR2 SYGVKD. CDR3 amino acids: CAIKGEGNYGYTF. The CDR3 coding sequence is TGTGCCATCAAAGGGGAAGGGAACTATGGCTACACCTTC.

This rearrangement joins TRBV20-1 to TRBJ2-7, with a weak D call TRBD2 (6 bases). This CDR3 region has 13 residues. Germline CDR1 DFQATT, CDR2 SNEGSKA (reference sequence). V was cut by 4 bases and J by 0 bases, with 10 bases left in between. The DNA for the CDR3 is TGCAGTGCTATTAGCGGACACTCCTACGAGCAGTACTTC. Translating it yields CSAISGHSYEQYF.

The CDR3 protein is CASSTSFTPKPQHF. In DNA, the CDR3 is TGTGCCAGCAGCACCTCGTTTACGCCAAAGCCCCAGCATTTT. The chain is built from TRBV9 and TRBJ1-5; D uncertain. The CDR3 covers 14 residues. V lost 4 bases and J 8 bases, leaving 16 bases between the germline ends. Per the germline V gene, CDR1 is SGDLS and CDR2 is YYNGEE. The whole variable domain, filled in from reference TRBV9 and TRBJ1-5, reads DSGVTQTPKHLITATGQRVTLRCSPRSGDLSVYWYQQSLDQGLQFLIQYYNGEERAKGNILERFSAQQFPDLHSELNLSSLELGDSALYFCASSTSFTPKPQHFGDGTRLSIL.

Ten or more counts support this clonotype. V usage is TRBV5-4 and J usage is TRBJ1-2; 10 nucleotides line up with TRBD1. This CDR3 has 13 amino acids. Germline V gives CDR1 SGHNT, CDR2 YYREEE (reference sequence). Germline trimming cut 3 bases from V and 8 bases from J; bases unmatched to any gene: 4. CDR3 in DNA: TGTGCCAGCAGCTCGAGGGGACAGGGGGGCTACACCTTC. This gives the protein CASSSRGQGGYTF. The variable domain in full, completed from reference TRBV5-4 and TRBJ1-2, reads ETGVTQSPTHLIKTRGQQVTLRCSSQSGHNTVSWYQQALGQGPQFIFQYYREEENGRGNFPPRFSGLQFPNYSSELNVNALELDDSALYLCASSSRGQGGYTFGSGTRLTVV.

This clonotype has at least ten counts. The J gene is TRBJ1-5, the V gene TRBV9, with D tentatively TRBD1 (5 bases). CDR1 is SGDLS and CDR2 is YYNGEE in the germline V gene. Trimming removed 3 bases from V and 7 bases from J, with 8 bases in between. The CDR3 is 12 amino acids. In DNA, the CDR3 is TGTGCCAGCAGCGACGGGGGGCAGCCCCAGCATTTT. Amino acids: CASSDGGQPQHF.

This clonotype was observed many times. The chain carries TRBV19 and TRBJ1-2; D is possibly TRBD1 (5 bases). This CDR3 contains 13 residues. V was shortened by 4 bases and J by 3 bases, with 9 bases between the two germline ends. The V gene's germline CDR1 is LNHDA and CDR2 SQIVND (reference sequence). This CDR3 is CASSNQGHYGYTF. The CDR3 DNA is TGTGCCAGTAGTAATCAGGGCCACTATGGCTACACCTTC. The whole variable domain, filled in from reference TRBV19 and TRBJ1-2, reads DGGITQSPKYLFRKEGQNVTLSCEQNLNHDAMYWYRQDPGQGLRLIYYSQIVNDFQKGDIAEGYSVSREKKESFPLTVTSAQKNPTAFYLCASSNQGHYGYTFGSGTRLTVV.

The V call is TRBV7-2, the J call TRBJ2-7; D not certain. The germline V gene encodes CDR1 SGHTA and CDR2 FQGNSA. The CDR3 length is 14 residues. Trimming cost V 0 bases and J 2 bases, with 8 bases left between them. This CDR3 is CASSLASSTYEQYF. The CDR3 DNA sequence: TGTGCCAGCAGCTTAGCGTCCAGCACCTACGAGCAGTACTTC.

The CDR3 sequence is CSVVFGTGGEAFF. DNA for the CDR3: TGCAGCGTTGTCTTCGGTACAGGGGGCGAAGCTTTCTTT. V is TRBV29-1 and J is TRBJ1-1, with 9 bases matching TRBD1. The CDR3 contains 13 residues. The V gene end was trimmed by 4 bases and the J gene end by 8 bases; junction bases not matched to a gene: 8. The V gene's germline CDR1 is SQVTM and CDR2 ANQGSEA.

This chain links TRBV20-1 with TRBJ1-5, with 7 bases matching TRBD1. CDR3 length equals 16 residues. The V gene's germline CDR1 is DFQATT and CDR2 SNEGSKA (reference sequence). After removal of 0 bases from V and 7 bases from J, the junction contained 12 bases not matched to a gene. DNA of the CDR3: TGCAGTGCTAGAGATCGTAACAGGGGAAAGGAGCAGCCCCAGCATTTT. Its protein product is CSARDRNRGKEQPQHF.

This clonotype has ten or more counts. The chain is built from TRBV29-1 and TRBJ2-7; D uncertain. The CDR3 is 11 amino acids. The V and J ends lost 4 bases and 6 bases respectively, with 10 bases between them. Germline loops: CDR1 SQVTM, CDR2 ANQGSEA. The chain's CDR3 is CSVAEQTEQYF. The DNA for the CDR3 is TGCAGCGTTGCTGAGCAGACCGAGCAGTACTTC.

As for this clonotype: This may come from a read error, since a much larger clone is one base off. The V call is TRBV20-1, the J call TRBJ1-2, with 7 bases fitting TRBD1. The CDR3 is made up of 12 amino acids. V dropped 3 bases and J dropped 5; count of bases not matched to a gene: 3. The germline gives CDR1 DFQATT, CDR2 SNEGSKA (reference sequence). In nucleotides, the CDR3 is TGCAGTGCTAGGCCCAGGGGGTATGGCTACACCTTC. Its protein is CSARPRGYGYTF.

As concerns this clonotype: At one boundary the junction diverges from the germline segment, which might be a read error. The chain is built from TRBV5-1 and TRBJ1-3; D unresolved. Germline V lookup: CDR1 SGHRS, CDR2 YFSETQ. The CDR3 contains 11 residues. In DNA, the CDR3 is TGCGCCAGCAGTTTGGGGAGCACCATATATTTT. Translation gives CASSLGSTIYF.

The sample holds many counts of this clonotype. CDR3 protein: CASSFVLNTEAFF. CDR3 DNA sequence: TGTGCCAGCAGCTTCGTCTTGAACACTGAAGCTTTCTTT. V gene TRBV7-8 combines with J gene TRBJ1-1; no clear D. V was trimmed by 3 bases and J by 0 bases, leaving 5 bases between them. Germline V gives CDR1 SGHVS, CDR2 FQNEAQ. This CDR3 is 13 amino acids long.

The chain carries TRBV12-3 or TRBV12-4 and TRBJ2-7; D may correspond to TRBD1 or TRBD2 (6 bases each). V was shortened by 4 bases and J by 3 bases, with 10 bases between the two germline ends. The CDR3 consists of 13 residues. CDR3 region: CASSYGGLYEQYF. The DNA of the CDR3 is TGTGCCAGCAGTTATGGGGGGCTCTACGAGCAGTACTTC.

This clonotype appeared many times. The chain recombines TRBV11-2 with TRBJ2-5, with no clear D. V was trimmed by 5 bases and J by 3 bases, leaving 13 bases between them. Germline CDR1 and CDR2: SGHAT and FQNNGV. This CDR3 is 14 amino acids long. CDR3 loop: CASSADSMEETQYF. DNA of the CDR3: TGTGCCAGCAGCGCAGATAGCATGGAAGAGACCCAGTACTTC.

The CDR3 region is CASSLGTVDQSNTEAFF. CDR3 bases: TGTGCCAGCAGCTTGGGGACAGTAGACCAATCGAACACTGAAGCTTTCTTT. The V call is TRBV13, the J call TRBJ1-1, with TRBD1 identical over 7 bases. This CDR3 spans 17 amino acids. V lost 3 bases and J lost 1; bases outside the gene matches: 11. Germline V gene sequence: CDR1 PRHDT, CDR2 FYEKMQ (reference sequence).

This clonotype was observed many times. The gene calls are TRBV7-2 and TRBJ2-5; D is tentatively TRBD1 or TRBD2 (6 bases each). The CDR3 contains 14 residues. V lost 1 base and J 5 bases, leaving 11 bases between the germline ends. CDR1 and CDR2 (germline): SGHTA, FQGNSA. CDR3: CASSLEGGLETQYF. The CDR3 DNA is TGTGCCAGCAGCTTAGAAGGGGGGTTGGAGACCCAGTACTTC. Using reference TRBV7-2 and TRBJ2-5 for the parts outside the CDR3, the full variable domain is GAGVSQSPSNKVTEKGKDVELRCDPISGHTALYWYRQSLGQGLEFLIYFQGNSAPDKSGLPSDRFSAERTGGSVSTLTIQRTQQEDSAVYLCASSLEGGLETQYFGPGTRLLVL.